What follows are 20 T cell receptor beta chains derived from one specimen sequenced in a study of OX40 agonist ivuxolimab in advanced cancers. The assay was immunoSEQ multiplex PCR, and TCRdb's table has in-frame clones only and misses some. Of around 35,000 clones listed, 80% to 90% were seen once; the top ten hold about 24%. Here the sequenced sample was CD4+ or CD8+ T cells sorted from blood, taken in a trial of the OX40 agonist ivuxolimab. The receptors originated from an adult with an advanced solid tumor such as melanoma, head and neck, liver or kidney cancer.

V usage is TRBV6-6 and J usage is TRBJ1-6; D unclear. Germline V gene data show CDR1 as MNHNY and CDR2 as SVGAGI (reference sequence). The CDR3 runs 15 residues. V was cut by 8 bases and J by 0 bases, with 11 bases left in between. Here the CDR3 reads CASGFVSSYNSPLHF. The CDR3 DNA sequence: TGTGCCAGCGGCTTTGTGAGCTCCTATAATTCACCCCTCCACTTT.

The chain is built from TRBV11-2 and TRBJ2-3; D gene ambiguous. The CDR3 totals 13 residues. V shed 2 bases and J shed 9 bases, with 12 bases lying between them. CDR1 and CDR2 (germline): SGHAT, FQNNGV. The CDR3 nucleotides are TGTGCCAGCAGCTTACCTTCAGCCCTGACGCAGTATTTT. Encoded protein: CASSLPSALTQYF.

This chain connects TRBV27 to TRBJ2-7; 13 bases fit TRBD2. V dropped 3 bases and J dropped 3; count of bases not matched to a gene: 8. CDR3 length: 17 amino acids. Germline CDR1 MNHEY, CDR2 SMNVEV (reference sequence). The CDR3 here is CASSFPLTSGRFYEQYF. The CDR3 region has the DNA TGTGCCAGCAGTTTCCCCCTGACTAGCGGGAGGTTCTACGAGCAGTACTTC.

The chain recombines TRBV2 with TRBJ2-1, with 8 bases matching TRBD2. Germline V lookup: CDR1 SNHLY, CDR2 FYNNEI. V lost 7 bases and J lost 8; bases outside the gene matches: 4. The CDR3 runs 12 residues. The CDR3: CASKSGGDEQFF. CDR3 DNA: TGTGCCAGCAAGAGCGGGGGTGATGAGCAGTTCTTC.

This clone was counted only a few times. This chain joins TRBV1 and TRBJ1-2. TRBV1 is marked as a pseudogene. The CDR3 covers 16 residues. This CDR3 is CTSSVPSPGQGYGYTF. The CDR3 region has the DNA TGCACCAGCAGCGTACCCTCTCCGGGGCAAGGCTATGGCTACACCTTC.

The gene calls are TRBV6-1 and TRBJ2-3; 8 positions match TRBD1. The V and J ends lost 11 bases and 1 base, in that order; junction bases with no gene match: 8. The germline V gene encodes CDR1 MNHNS and CDR2 SASEGT. The CDR3 spans 14 residues. CDR3 nucleotides: TGTGCCGCGGAGGCGGGACAGGGCACAGATACGCAGTATTTT. It specifies CAAEAGQGTDTQYF.

This chain uses TRBV28 with TRBJ2-7; weak D call: TRBD2 (5 bases). The germline V gene encodes CDR1 MDHEN and CDR2 SYDVKM. The CDR3 runs 15 residues. The V gene lost 10 bases and the J gene lost 1 base, with 20 bases spanning the gap. The CDR3 is CATQVGVGLSYEQYF. For the CDR3, the DNA is TGTGCCACCCAGGTCGGGGTGGGGTTGTCCTACGAGCAGTACTTC.

As to this clone: The sample carries other DNA sequences with the same CDR3. The chain employs TRBV7-9 and TRBJ2-3; D gene ambiguous. Germline assignment: CDR1 SEHNR and CDR2 FQNEAQ (reference sequence). The CDR3 length is 11 residues. V dropped 0 bases and J dropped 5 bases, with 0 bases sitting between them. CDR3 in amino acids: CASSLADTQYF. The CDR3 coding sequence is TGTGCCAGCAGCTTAGCAGATACGCAGTATTTT.

This rearrangement joins TRBV6-5 to TRBJ1-1, with D perhaps matching TRBD1 (6 bases). Trimming took 6 bases from V and 6 from J, leaving 17 bases between them. From germline, CDR1 is MNHEY and CDR2 SVGAGI. This CDR3 spans 14 amino acids. The chain's CDR3 is CASRPPRGRAEAFF. CDR3 in DNA: TGTGCCAGCAGGCCCCCCCGGGGGCGCGCTGAAGCTTTCTTT.

This chain uses TRBV7-3 with TRBJ2-3; 8 positions match TRBD2. The CDR3 consists of 15 residues. CDR1 is SGHTA and CDR2 is FQGTGA in the germline V gene. The ends lost 4 bases at V and 4 bases at J; junction bases unmatched: 7. CDR3 coding DNA: TGTGCCAGCAGCTACGGGGGGGAGTGGTCAGATACGCAGTATTTT. As protein: CASSYGGEWSDTQYF. Looking up the rest from reference TRBV7-3 and TRBJ2-3 gives the full variable domain: GAGVSQTPSNKVTEKGKYVELRCDPISGHTALYWYRQSLGQGPEFLIYFQGTGAADDSGLPNDRFFAVRPEGSVSTLKIQRTERGDSAVYLCASSYGGEWSDTQYFGPGTRLTVL.

This chain uses TRBV6-9 with TRBJ2-5; D is perhaps TRBD1 (7 bases). Germline V CDR1 and CDR2: MNHGY, SVAAGI. V dropped 3 bases and J dropped 4 bases, with 15 bases sitting between them. This CDR3 comprises 15 residues. CDR3 nucleotide sequence: TGTGCCAGCAGTTACCACAGGGGAGGTGGAGAGACCCAGTACTTC. Protein sequence: CASSYHRGGGETQYF.

V usage is TRBV11-2 and J usage is TRBJ2-3; D is unclear. The CDR3 runs 14 residues. The V gene's germline CDR1 is SGHAT and CDR2 FQNNGV. The germline V and J ends were trimmed by 3 bases and 0 bases, with 7 bases remaining between them. CDR3 DNA sequence: TGTGCCAGCAGCTTTCTCCAGAGCACAGATACGCAGTATTTT. Its translation: CASSFLQSTDTQYF.

The V gene is TRBV5-4, the J gene TRBJ2-7; tentative D call: TRBD2 (6 bases). The germline gives CDR1 SGHNT, CDR2 YYREEE (reference sequence). This CDR3 has 13 amino acids. V was clipped by 5 bases and J by 6 bases, with 15 bases between them. In nucleotides, the CDR3 is TGTGCCAGCAGTAGGGACTCCACAAGCGAGCAGTACTTC. Amino acid sequence: CASSRDSTSEQYF.

This chain connects TRBV9 to TRBJ2-7, with D perhaps matching TRBD1 or TRBD2 (5 bases each). The CDR3 covers 12 residues. Trimming removed 10 bases at V and 5 bases at J, with 16 bases between. Germline V gene sequence: CDR1 SGDLS, CDR2 YYNGEE. Here the CDR3 DNA reads TGTGCCGGACCCTCGGGGCCCCACGAGCAGTACTTC. This encodes CAGPSGPHEQYF.

The rearrangement links TRBV6-5 to TRBJ1-3; possible D gene TRBD1, 5 bases. The germline gives CDR1 MNHEY, CDR2 SVGAGI. Trimming shortened V by 4 bases and J by 4 bases, and 11 bases separated the two germline ends. The CDR3 spans 14 residues. This chain's CDR3 is CASSSGGLGNTIYF. CDR3 DNA sequence: TGTGCCAGCAGTTCGGGGGGTCTAGGAAACACCATATATTTT.

CDR3 region: CATLDRGAYSNQPQHF. The CDR3 DNA reads TGTGCCACCTTGGACAGGGGGGCGTATAGCAATCAGCCCCAGCATTTT. This chain uses TRBV6-6 with TRBJ1-5; 10 bases line up with TRBD1. V lost 10 bases, J lost 0 bases, and 9 bases stayed unmatched. CDR1 and CDR2 (germline): MNHNY, SVGAGI (reference sequence). The CDR3 spans 16 residues.

This clone was observed a handful of times. J is TRBJ2-1 and V is TRBV27, with D perhaps matching TRBD1 (5 bases). CDR3 length: 13 residues. CDR1 is MNHEY and CDR2 is SMNVEV in the germline V gene (reference sequence). Trimming stripped 6 bases from V and 6 bases from J, with 12 bases between. This CDR3 is CASSWTFGNEQFF. The CDR3 nucleotides are TGTGCCAGCAGCTGGACATTCGGCAATGAGCAGTTCTTC.

The V call is TRBV7-9, the J call TRBJ2-5, with 13 nucleotides matching TRBD2. This CDR3 spans 15 amino acids. Germline trimming cut 5 bases from V and 2 bases from J; bases unmatched to any gene: 2. Per germline, CDR1 SEHNR and CDR2 FQNEAQ (reference sequence). The CDR3 DNA sequence: TGTGCCAGCAGCCTGACTAGCGGGGGGCAAGAGACCCAGTACTTC. Protein product: CASSLTSGGQETQYF.

The gene calls are TRBV19 and TRBJ2-1, with D tentatively TRBD2 (7 bases). Between the trimmed V and J ends, which lost 4 bases and 9 bases, there was a span of 31 bases. The CDR3 length is 19 residues. Germline CDR1 LNHDA, CDR2 SQIVND (reference sequence). The CDR3 protein is CASSRRGGTIVGYGGEQFF. CDR3 nucleotide sequence: TGTGCCAGTAGTAGGAGGGGGGGAACGATCGTCGGATACGGTGGTGAGCAGTTCTTC.

The CDR3 sequence is CASSTTDPPSEQYF. The CDR3 bases are TGTGCCAGCAGCACGACGGATCCCCCATCCGAGCAGTACTTC. The chain links TRBV6-5 to TRBJ2-7; D is uncertain. Germline CDR1 reads MNHEY; CDR2 reads SVGAGI. Trimming left V 6 bases short and J 6 bases short, with 18 bases between. The CDR3 extends over 14 amino acids.